This TCR beta chain was profiled in a study of blood T cell repertoires in COVID-19. Across the study: Spain, Italy and the United States supplied samples that represented acute and convalescent COVID-19.

The J segment lost 16 bases and the V segment lost 3 bases, leaving 11 bases of the junction unmatched. CDR1 and CDR2 from the germline V gene are GTSNPN and SVGIG (reference sequence). The CDR3 consists of 12 residues. The cohort comprised adults aged roughly 18 to 90 years residing in 20 to 25 US areas. Among Cohort 3 donors, those recovered had two negative PCRs, clearance, or symptom resolution. In the authors' methods: Amplifying reference gene primers gave estimates of nucleated cell counts. Produced via immunoSEQ multiplex PCR; TCRdb's table is partial and in-frame only. That table supplies the V and J calls and clone size; D and trimming were determined from the DNA. The table records about 320,000 clones, 87% of them present only once.

The sequenced sample was PBMCs or T cells enriched from blood (not recorded which). This TCR was sampled from a woman in her twenties or thirties who had recovered from COVID-19. This chain joins TRBV30 and TRBJ2-1; the match to TRBD2 covers 8 bases. CDR3: CAWRDLLAVPFF. The CDR3 bases are TGTGCCTGGAGAGACCTACTAGCGGTCCCATTCTTC. Supplemented by reference TRBV30 and TRBJ2-1, the full variable domain reads SQTIHQWPATLVQPVGSPLSLECTVEGTSNPNLYWYRQAAGRGLQLLFYSVGIGQISSEVPQNLSASRPQDRQFILSSKKLLLSDSGFYLCAWRDLLAVPFFGPGTRLTVL.